This T cell receptor beta chain was sequenced for a study of cytomegalovirus exposure and HLA in healthy donors. On this clone: Its antigen is unidentified.

This PCR relied on a set of 60 Vbeta primers and 13 Jbeta primers. The protocol was immunoSEQ multiplex PCR, while the TCRdb copy is restricted to in-frame clones and leaves out a portion. This table holds about 85,000 clones, around 66% found once. Study-level findings and limits: A list of around 160 TCR beta chains associated with cytomegalovirus was given.

Germline V gives CDR1 SGHTA, CDR2 FQGNSA. J lost 3 bases, V lost 1 base, and 7 bases had no gene match. This CDR3 is 16 amino acids long. Sequencing was carried out using PBMCs. This clonotype was sampled from a man aged 30 to 39 in good health and CMV-seronegative. The rearrangement joins TRBV7-2 to TRBJ2-7; 9 bases map to TRBD1. The CDR3 sequence is CASSLESGTGNYEQYF. The CDR3 DNA is TGTGCCAGCAGCTTAGAATCCGGGACAGGGAACTACGAGCAGTACTTC.